The clone carrying this T cell receptor beta chain was seen ten or more times. These data are taken from a study of CD8 T cells in ankylosing spondylitis. Making the TCR beta libraries involved quantitative 5'-RACE with molecular barcodes. MiXCR, run by TCRdb on the 5' RACE reads, gives a single entry per CDR3 protein. The sample lists a few hundred thousand distinct CDR3 sequences, under 14% seen once, with roughly 9.1% in the top ten. The CDR3 covers 11 residues. Germline V lookup: CDR1 DFQATT, CDR2 SNEGSKA (reference sequence). V was cut by 3 bases and J by 7 bases, with 6 bases left in between. The TCR originated in a female donor with ankylosing spondylitis or in good health (not recorded which). V is TRBV20-1 and J is TRBJ2-2; no reliable D call. The material sequenced was blood, either unsorted or a sorted T cell fraction (not recorded which). CDR3 bases: TGCAGTGCTAGTCAATACGGGGAGCTGTTTTTT. Translating it yields CSASQYGELFF.